The 15 T cell receptor beta chains below were found in one sample sequenced in a study of T cell responses to AZD1222 COVID-19 vaccine. Repertoires were generated with immunoSEQ multiplex PCR, while TCRdb's copy carries only in-frame clones and drops some. This table has about 150,000 clones, 80% to 95% appearing once. The source was peripheral blood, collected on day 0 of MenACWY control vaccination. These receptors originate from an adult in good health.

The gene calls are TRBV10-2 and TRBJ1-2, with D tentatively TRBD1 (6 bases). Germline CDR1 WSHSY, CDR2 SAAADI. This CDR3 spans 15 amino acids. V lost 3 bases and J lost 4, with 15 bases in between. For the CDR3, the DNA is TGCGCCAGCAGTGACTCGTCAGGGGCGATCTATGGCTACACCTTC. This sequence encodes CASSDSSGAIYGYTF.

This chain uses TRBV5-1 with TRBJ2-2; D perhaps matches TRBD2 (6 bases). Trimming stripped 1 base from V and 2 bases from J, with 12 bases between. The length of the CDR3 is 16 residues. The germline V gene has CDR1 SGHRS and CDR2 YFSETQ. The chain's CDR3 is CASSLHASANTGELFF. CDR3 in DNA: TGCGCCAGCAGCTTGCACGCTAGCGCTAACACCGGGGAGCTGTTTTTT. The full variable domain, rest sourced from reference TRBV5-1 and TRBJ2-2, is KAGVTQTPRYLIKTRGQQVTLSCSPISGHRSVSWYQQTPGQGLQFLFEYFSETQRNKGNFPGRFSGRQFSNSRSEMNVSTLELGDSALYLCASSLHASANTGELFFGEGSRLTVL.

The chain combines TRBV7-3 with TRBJ2-1; TRBD2 might be the D (6 bases). Germline-derived CDR1 and CDR2 are SGHTA and FQGTGA. The V end lost 2 bases, the J end lost 3 bases, and 14 bases lay between the germline ends. The CDR3 spans 16 residues. For the CDR3, the DNA is TGTGCCAGCAGCTTAGGTAGCGGTCTAGTCTACAATGAGCAGTTCTTC. Translated, it gives CASSLGSGLVYNEQFF.

The chain couples TRBV19 to TRBJ1-6, with D unclear. The CDR3 is 12 residues long. Trimming removed 3 bases from V and 11 bases from J, with 8 bases in between. Germline CDR1 LNHDA, CDR2 SQIVND (reference sequence). CDR3 region: CASSIRSAPLHF. CDR3 coding DNA: TGTGCCAGTAGTATTCGGAGCGCACCCCTCCACTTT.

The chain combines TRBV11-2 with TRBJ1-1; D gene unclear. V lost 0 bases and J lost 9, with 11 bases in between. The CDR3 is 13 residues long. CDR1 is SGHAT, CDR2 FQNNGV, per germline. The DNA for the CDR3 is TGTGCCAGCAGCTTAGATAGGAACCGCCAAGCTTTCTTT. Amino acids: CASSLDRNRQAFF.

Only a few counts were recorded for this clone. The chain has TRBV5-1 and TRBJ1-1, with a possible D match to TRBD1 (5 bases). The CDR3 is 13 amino acids. Germline CDR1 SGHRS, CDR2 YFSETQ. The germline V and J ends were trimmed by 4 bases and 11 bases, with 18 bases remaining between them. For the CDR3, the DNA is TGCGCCAGCAGCCCGGGAGGGAGGGACCCGGCTTTCTTT. Its translation is CASSPGGRDPAFF.

This clone was seen a handful of times. The genes are TRBV7-3 and TRBJ2-1, with 8 bases lining up with TRBD2. V lost 5 bases, J lost 0 bases, and 6 bases stayed unmatched. CDR1 and CDR2 from the germline V gene are SGHTA and FQGTGA. The CDR3 consists of 16 residues. In nucleotides, the CDR3 is TGTGCCAGCAGCCGGGCGGGAGGTGGCTCCTACAATGAGCAGTTCTTC. Translating gives CASSRAGGGSYNEQFF. The variable domain in full, completed from reference TRBV7-3 and TRBJ2-1, reads GAGVSQTPSNKVTEKGKYVELRCDPISGHTALYWYRQSLGQGPEFLIYFQGTGAADDSGLPNDRFFAVRPEGSVSTLKIQRTERGDSAVYLCASSRAGGGSYNEQFFGPGTRLTVL.

The sample holds one count of this clone. Other DNA sequences of this sample code for an identical CDR3. This chain connects TRBV10-3 to TRBJ1-4; D possibly corresponds to TRBD1 (6 bases). CDR3 length: 14 residues. V was clipped by 5 bases and J by 2 bases, with 9 bases between them. Germline lookup yields CDR1 ENHRY and CDR2 SYGVKD. CDR3 sequence reads: CAISSGATNEKLFF. As DNA, the CDR3 is TGTGCCATCAGTTCAGGGGCTACTAATGAAAAACTGTTTTTT.

The rearrangement links TRBV11-2 to TRBJ1-1; the match to TRBD1 covers 7 bases. After removal of 5 bases from V and 4 bases from J, the junction contained 7 bases not matched to a gene. The CDR3 is 14 residues long. In germline, CDR1 is SGHAT, CDR2 FQNNGV. CDR3 protein: CASSIRQGVTEAFF. In DNA form, the CDR3 reads TGTGCCAGCAGCATCAGACAGGGAGTCACTGAAGCTTTCTTT.

The chain recombines TRBV13 with TRBJ2-1; 11 bases align to TRBD2. Germline-derived CDR1 and CDR2 are PRHDT and FYEKMQ (reference sequence). CDR3 length: 17 residues. Trimming took 5 bases from V and 0 from J; bases not matched to a gene: 6. DNA of the CDR3: TGTGCCAGCAGCCACGCTAGCGGGGGGCCCTCCTACAATGAGCAGTTCTTC. Its protein is CASSHASGGPSYNEQFF.

The chain employs TRBV7-2 and TRBJ1-1; D is unclear. CDR3 length: 14 amino acids. Germline lookup yields CDR1 SGHTA and CDR2 FQGNSA. The V gene lost 3 bases and the J gene lost 7 bases, with 15 bases spanning the gap. CDR3 sequence (DNA): TGTGCCAGCAGCTTCGTATCTACAGAGGGTGAAGCTTTCTTT. As protein: CASSFVSTEGEAFF.

V and J are TRBV3-1 (or the pseudogene TRBV3-2) and TRBJ1-2; D not certain. Germline V gives CDR1 LGHDT, CDR2 YNNKEL (reference sequence). Trimming shortened V by 0 bases and J by 8 bases, and 13 bases separated the two germline ends. The CDR3 extends over 14 amino acids. The CDR3 coding sequence is TGTGCCAGCAGCCAAGACACGAGTGTGAGAGGCTACACCTTC. The encoded protein is CASSQDTSVRGYTF.

The chain couples TRBV7-8 to TRBJ1-1; 7 bases agree with TRBD1. Germline V CDR1 and CDR2: SGHVS, FQNEAQ. With 4 bases clipped from V and 1 base from J, the junction kept 3 bases outside the gene matches. The CDR3 has 14 amino acids. The CDR3 loop is CASSSGTANTEAFF. The CDR3 nucleotides read TGTGCCAGCAGCTCTGGGACAGCGAACACTGAAGCTTTCTTT.

The J gene is TRBJ2-2, the V gene TRBV3-1 (or the pseudogene TRBV3-2); 7 bases fit TRBD1. The V gene's germline CDR1 is LGHDT and CDR2 YNNKEL (reference sequence). The CDR3 is 15 amino acids. After removal of 3 bases from V and 2 bases from J, the junction contained 3 bases not matched to a gene. The CDR3 DNA reads as TGTGCCAGCAGCCAGACAGGGTCAAACACCGGGGAGCTGTTTTTT. Translation gives CASSQTGSNTGELFF.

V usage is TRBV18 and J usage is TRBJ2-1; 11 nucleotides line up with TRBD2. The trim removed 6 bases at V and 1 base at J, leaving 8 bases unmatched. Germline loops: CDR1 KGHSH, CDR2 LQKENI. This CDR3 has 17 residues. The CDR3 DNA reads TGTGCCAGCTCCCCCGGACTAGCGGGCCTTTCCTACAATGAGCAGTTCTTC. Translated, it gives CASSPGLAGLSYNEQFF. Together with reference TRBV18 and TRBJ2-1, the CDR3 gives the full variable domain: NAGVMQNPRHLVRRRGQEARLRCSPMKGHSHVYWYRQLPEEGLKFMVYLQKENIIDESGMPKERFSAEFPKEGPSILRIQQVVRGDSAAYFCASSPGLAGLSYNEQFFGPGTRLTVL.